A selection of T cell receptor beta chains follows, all from one sample in a study of blood T cell repertoires in COVID-19. The table came from immunoSEQ multiplex PCR; TCRdb's copy has only in-frame clones and leaves some out. The data contain 350,000 to 500,000 clones, 70% to 90% of them singletons. Sequencing was performed on PBMCs or T cells enriched from blood (not recorded which). The receptors were sampled from a woman aged 18-29 years who had been exposed to COVID-19. The CDR3 runs from the conserved cysteine through the conserved F or W. Each record gives: V gene, clone size, J gene, D gene, CDR3 DNA, CDR3 protein. D genes are given only for firm matches. Clone sizes are given selectively: once, few, many, or a class where the clone is expanded.

V: TRBV18; size: -; J: TRBJ1-6; D: TRBD1; DNA: TGTGCCAGCTCACCGGGACAGGAGGGTTCACCCCTCCACTTT; CDR3: CASSPGQEGSPLHF
V: TRBV14; size: once; J: TRBJ2-3; D: TRBD2; DNA: TGTGCCGGCCGACTAGCGGGAGTGACAGATACGCAGTATTTT; CDR3: CAGRLAGVTDTQYF
V: TRBV5-1; size: -; J: TRBJ2-7; D: TRBD1; DNA: TGCGCCAGCAGCGGGACGGGACAGCTACTTTTAACCCCCTACGAGCAGTACTTC; CDR3: CASSGTGQLLLTPYEQYF
V: TRBV28; size: -; J: TRBJ1-5; D: -; DNA: TGTGCCAGCAGTTTATTTTTGGGCGGCAATCAGCCCCAGCATTTT; CDR3: CASSLFLGGNQPQHF
V: TRBV28; size: once; J: TRBJ2-7; D: TRBD1; DNA: TGTGCCAGCAGTTCCCGGACAGGCTACGAGCAGTACTTC; CDR3: CASSSRTGYEQYF
V: TRBV28; size: -; J: TRBJ1-1; D: -; DNA: TGTGCCAGCACTACCTACCCCGGCACTGAAGCTTTCTTT; CDR3: CASTTYPGTEAFF
V: TRBV7-9; size: -; J: TRBJ1-2; D: -; DNA: TGTGCCAGCAGCTTGGCAGGGAATATCTATGGCTACACCTTC; CDR3: CASSLAGNIYGYTF
V: TRBV7-9; size: once; J: TRBJ1-1; D: -; DNA: TGTGCCAGCAGCTTAGATTCAACAGGACATAACACTGAAGCTTTCTTT; CDR3: CASSLDSTGHNTEAFF
V: TRBV5-1; size: -; J: TRBJ1-2; D: TRBD1; DNA: TGCGCCAGCAGCTTACGACAGGGGGATGGCTACACCTTC; CDR3: CASSLRQGDGYTF
V: TRBV5-4; size: -; J: TRBJ2-2; D: -; DNA: TGTGCCAGCAGTAATGGAGTCACCGGGGAGCTGTTTTTT; CDR3: CASSNGVTGELFF
V: TRBV28; size: -; J: TRBJ1-6; D: -; DNA: TGTGCCAGCCAAACAGGGAACAGGTCACCCCTCCACTTT; CDR3: CASQTGNRSPLHF
V: TRBV20-1; size: -; J: TRBJ2-7; D: -; DNA: TGCAGTGCTAGTGGGGGAGGGGGGGCGTCCTACGAGCAGTACTTC; CDR3: CSASGGGGASYEQYF
V: TRBV28; size: -; J: TRBJ2-7; D: TRBD2; DNA: TGTGCCAGCAGTTTGACTAGCGGGAGTGTCATCGAGCAGTACTTC; CDR3: CASSLTSGSVIEQYF
V: TRBV24-1; size: -; J: TRBJ1-4; D: -; DNA: TGTGCCACCAGTGATTTGCGGCAGGGGAGTGAAAAACTGTTTTTT; CDR3: CATSDLRQGSEKLFF
V: TRBV15; size: few; J: TRBJ2-3; D: TRBD2; DNA: TGTGCCACCAGCAGAGAGCGGGAGACAGATACGCAGTATTTT; CDR3: CATSRERETDTQYF
V: TRBV19; size: once; J: TRBJ1-1; D: -; DNA: TGTGCCAGTAGTATAGATCGTCCGCGTACGACTGAAGCTTTCTTT; CDR3: CASSIDRPRTTEAFF
V: TRBV4-1; size: -; J: TRBJ2-7; D: TRBD1; DNA: TGCGCCAGCAGCCCCAGCCAGACAGGGAACCACGAGCAGTACTTC; CDR3: CASSPSQTGNHEQYF
V: TRBV4-3; size: -; J: TRBJ1-6; D: TRBD1; DNA: TGCGCCAGCAGCCAAGGAACAGGGGGCTCACCCCTCCACTTT; CDR3: CASSQGTGGSPLHF
V: TRBV5-1; size: -; J: TRBJ1-6; D: -; DNA: TGCGCCAGCAGCTTGGACCAGGGCCATAATTCACCCCTCCACTTT; CDR3: CASSLDQGHNSPLHF
V: TRBV28; size: -; J: TRBJ2-2; D: -; DNA: TGTGCCAGCACCGTCAGACTAGGAGCGGCCGGGGAGCTGTTTTTT; CDR3: CASTVRLGAAGELFF
V: TRBV2; size: -; J: TRBJ2-1; D: -; DNA: TGTGCCAGCAGTGCGAAGGACCTGAGCCGGGGTGAGCAGTTCTTC; CDR3: CASSAKDLSRGEQFF
V: TRBV5-6; size: -; J: TRBJ2-2; D: -; DNA: TGTGCCAGCAGCACCCGACAGACCGGGGAGCTGTTTTTT; CDR3: CASSTRQTGELFF
V: TRBV18; size: -; J: TRBJ2-7; D: -; DNA: TGTGCCAGCTCACCATCTTCGGACGAGCAGTACTTC; CDR3: CASSPSSDEQYF
V: TRBV7-9; size: -; J: TRBJ1-1; D: -; DNA: TGTGCCAGCAGCTTAGGTACAGGGCTTTGGACTGAAGCTTTCTTT; CDR3: CASSLGTGLWTEAFF
V: TRBV28; size: -; J: TRBJ2-7; D: -; DNA: TGTGCCAGCAGTTGGGGGGGCAGCCTCCTTGAGCAGTACTTC; CDR3: CASSWGGSLLEQYF
V: TRBV10-3; size: -; J: TRBJ2-3; D: -; DNA: TGTGCCACCCAGAAGGGGCGAACCGCAGATACGCAGTATTTT; CDR3: CATQKGRTADTQYF
V: TRBV27; size: -; J: TRBJ2-1; D: TRBD2; DNA: TGTGCCAGCAGAAGGTCGGTAGCGGGAGTCCTTGAGCAGTTCTTC; CDR3: CASRRSVAGVLEQFF
V: TRBV25-1; size: -; J: TRBJ1-1; D: -; DNA: TGTGCCAGCAGTGAAGAGAATGAAGCTTTCTTT; CDR3: CASSEENEAFF
V: TRBV28; size: -; J: TRBJ1-2; D: TRBD1; DNA: TGTGCCAGCAGTCCGGCGGGGACAGGGGCCAGGGGCTACACCTTC; CDR3: CASSPAGTGARGYTF
V: TRBV7-9; size: -; J: TRBJ2-2; D: TRBD2; DNA: TGTGCCAGCAGCTTACTGGGCGGGAGGGCCACCGGGGAGCTGTTTTTT; CDR3: CASSLLGGRATGELFF
V: TRBV29-1; size: -; J: TRBJ1-4; D: TRBD1; DNA: TGCAGCGTTGCCGACAGGGGCGGCGAAAAACTGTTTTTT; CDR3: CSVADRGGEKLFF
V: TRBV21-1; size: -; J: TRBJ2-4; D: -; DNA: TGTGCCAGCAGCCGCCGGGACAGGGGTGTTATGGGCGCGCCGTGTGGGAAAAACATTCAGTACTTC; CDR3: CASSRRDRGVMGAPCGKNIQYF
V: TRBV5-6; size: once; J: TRBJ1-2; D: TRBD1; DNA: TGTGCCAGCAGCTTCGGTGACAGGGACAGTGGCTACACCTTC; CDR3: CASSFGDRDSGYTF
V: TRBV6-5; size: once; J: TRBJ1-2; D: TRBD1; DNA: TGTGCCAGCAGACCGGGACAGGGAAACTATGGCTACACCTTC; CDR3: CASRPGQGNYGYTF
V: TRBV27; size: -; J: TRBJ1-2; D: -; DNA: TGTGCCAGCAGTGCACAAACAGGGTCACCTTTTTATGGCTACACCTTC; CDR3: CASSAQTGSPFYGYTF
V: TRBV4-2; size: -; J: TRBJ1-1; D: TRBD1; DNA: TGTGCCAGCAGCCAGGCCGGAGACAGGGGGCTGGGAGGTACTGAAGCTTTCTTT; CDR3: CASSQAGDRGLGGTEAFF
V: TRBV10-3; size: -; J: TRBJ2-1; D: TRBD1; DNA: TGTGCCATCCAGGGGGGGACAGGGGATTCCAATGAGCAGTTCTTC; CDR3: CAIQGGTGDSNEQFF
V: TRBV3-1/TRBV3-2; size: -; J: TRBJ2-5; D: -; DNA: TGTGCCAGCAGCCATCTCCAAGAGACCCAGTACTTC; CDR3: CASSHLQETQYF
V: TRBV7-3; size: -; J: TRBJ1-1; D: TRBD1; DNA: TGTGCCAGCAGCTTAGGACAGGGTACTGAAGCTTTCTTT; CDR3: CASSLGQGTEAFF
V: TRBV7-2; size: -; J: TRBJ2-5; D: -; DNA: TGTGCCAGCAGCCCCTGGGCCGGGGGAGAGACCCAGTACTTC; CDR3: CASSPWAGGETQYF
V: TRBV7-9; size: -; J: TRBJ2-2; D: TRBD1; DNA: TGTGCCAGCAGCCCGACAGGGGAGTACACCGGGGAGCTGTTTTTT; CDR3: CASSPTGEYTGELFF
V: TRBV27; size: -; J: TRBJ2-3; D: -; DNA: TGTGCCAGCAGTTTACCTGCGCTAGATACGCAGTATTTT; CDR3: CASSLPALDTQYF
V: TRBV27; size: few; J: TRBJ1-2; D: TRBD1; DNA: TGTGCCAGCAGTAGGCAGACAGGGCCCGTGTATGGGACGTATGGCTACACCTTC; CDR3: CASSRQTGPVYGTYGYTF
V: TRBV6-5; size: -; J: TRBJ2-7; D: -; DNA: TGTGCCAGCTCCCTTGTGGAGGGTCGGTACGAGCAGTACTTC; CDR3: CASSLVEGRYEQYF
V: TRBV10-3; size: -; J: TRBJ2-3; D: -; DNA: TGTGCCATCAGTGAGTCGAGGTCCCCCCGAGATACGCAGTATTTT; CDR3: CAISESRSPRDTQYF
V: TRBV2; size: -; J: TRBJ1-5; D: -; DNA: TGTGCCAGCGGAGAGGGTCAGCCCCAGCATTTT; CDR3: CASGEGQPQHF
V: TRBV10-3; size: -; J: TRBJ2-5; D: TRBD1; DNA: TGTGCCATCAGTGGTGGACAGGGAAAGACCCAGTACTTC; CDR3: CAISGGQGKTQYF
V: TRBV15; size: -; J: TRBJ1-1; D: -; DNA: TGTGCCACCCGGAAGGACACGGGTTTCACTGAAGCTTTCTTT; CDR3: CATRKDTGFTEAFF
V: TRBV15; size: -; J: TRBJ1-4; D: TRBD1; DNA: TGTGCCACCAGACAGGGGGATCTTCCAACTAATGAAAAACTGTTTTTT; CDR3: CATRQGDLPTNEKLFF